This record concerns one TCR beta chain sequence. The data were obtained in a study of blood T cell repertoires in COVID-19. Germline loops: CDR1 SEHNR, CDR2 FQNEAQ (reference sequence). Unmatched junction bases numbered 4, after V lost 5 bases and J lost 0 bases. CDR3 length: 15 residues. Repertoires were generated with immunoSEQ multiplex PCR, while TCRdb's copy carries only in-frame clones and drops some. The table includes approximately 27,000 clones, 94% detected once. The sample was peripheral blood. The chain recombines TRBV7-9 with TRBJ2-7; TRBD2 matches at 10 bases. The sequence was collected from a human donor with active COVID-19. The donor label of this sample is uncertain. This CDR3 is CASSPLAGYSYEQYF. CDR3 nucleotides: TGTGCCAGCAGCCCACTAGCGGGGTACTCCTACGAGCAGTACTTC.